This T cell receptor (beta chain) stems from a study of T cell clonality in common variable immunodeficiency. Equal genomic DNA amounts from CVID and control samples were sequenced. Clones were sequenced by immunoSEQ multiplex PCR, and TCRdb holds only the in-frame ones, with some missing. Observed in the sample are 9,500 to 15,000 clones, none of them singletons. Remarks on this clone: Its target is not known. Coverage ceases 3 residues before the CDR3 finishes, and the germline J gene fills in the end.

The CVID group had under 16 females and about 30 males, mean age roughly 40. Overall study results and limits: In common variable immunodeficiency, TCR beta chains reportedly carried fewer deletions and N-nucleotide insertions. Compared with controls, CVID subjects had fewer shared TCRbeta clones.

This CDR3 has 14 residues. Germline V gives CDR1 SGHTA, CDR2 FQGNSA. Deletions cut 4 bases from V and 3 bases from J, with 9 bases between. The genes are TRBV7-2 and TRBJ1-4, with D possibly TRBD1 on 5 matching bases. The sequence was collected from a human donor with common variable immunodeficiency. The material sequenced was peripheral blood mononuclear cells. CDR3 DNA, as far as it was read: TGTGCCAGCAGCTCCCAGACAGCTAATGAAAAA. Protein: CASSSQTANEK. The entire CDR3 protein is CASSSQTANEKLFF.